One and the same sample provided the 7 T cell receptor beta chains below, sequenced in a study of neoadjuvant nivolumab and ipilimumab in lung cancer. Sequencing used immunoSEQ multiplex PCR; TCRdb keeps in-frame clones, though not all of them. Among more than 1,500 clones listed, over 75% were seen once. The sequenced sample was adjacent normal lung tissue, obtained after neoadjuvant nivolumab, alone or with ipilimumab, at or shortly before surgery. Every receptor here comes from an adult with non-small cell lung cancer.

The V and J genes are TRBV5-1 and TRBJ2-7; D is uncertain. The V end lost 5 bases, the J end lost 2 bases, and 14 bases lay between the germline ends. CDR1 SGHRS and CDR2 YFSETQ come from the germline V gene. The CDR3 sequence is 14 residues long. The CDR3 spells CASRKDLLAYEQYF. Written as DNA, the CDR3 is TGCGCCAGCAGAAAGGACCTACTGGCCTACGAGCAGTACTTC.

This chain joins TRBV19 and TRBJ2-7; the D gene is possibly TRBD2 (5 bases). The germline V gene encodes CDR1 LNHDA and CDR2 SQIVND (reference sequence). The germline V and J ends were trimmed by 3 bases and 0 bases, with 21 bases remaining between them. CDR3 size: 18 residues. The CDR3, as DNA: TGTGCCAGTAGTATCGGGAAATCTAAAACGGAGAACTCCTACGAGCAGTACTTC. It specifies CASSIGKSKTENSYEQYF.

The chain combines TRBV6-1 with TRBJ2-7, with D possibly being TRBD1 or TRBD2 (5 bases each). This CDR3 is built from 14 residues. Germline V lookup: CDR1 MNHNS, CDR2 SASEGT. V lost 2 bases and J lost 6, with 14 bases in between. CDR3 sequence reads: CASSEHELGVEQYF. DNA for the CDR3: TGTGCCAGCAGTGAACATGAATTGGGGGTCGAGCAGTACTTC.

This chain joins TRBV4-3 and TRBJ2-1; possibly TRBD2 for D (5 bases). CDR3 length: 15 residues. The V gene's germline CDR1 is LGHNA and CDR2 YSLEER. Deletions cut 0 bases from V and 4 bases from J, with 10 bases between. The CDR3 loop reads CASSQDGNRYNEQFF. CDR3 in DNA: TGCGCCAGCAGCCAAGACGGGAACAGATACAATGAGCAGTTCTTC.

The V and J genes are TRBV7-8 and TRBJ1-1; TRBD1 matches 7 bases. The V gene's germline CDR1 is SGHVS and CDR2 FQNEAQ. The CDR3 totals 16 residues. Trimming at V came to 1 base and at J to 1 base, leaving 6 bases not matched to a gene. The CDR3 region has the DNA TGTGCCAGCAGCTTAGATAGGACAGGTACGAACACTGAAGCTTTCTTT. It is translated as CASSLDRTGTNTEAFF.

The rearrangement uses TRBV5-1 and TRBJ2-7, with D unclear. CDR1 SGHRS and CDR2 YFSETQ come from the germline V gene. Trimming took 0 bases from V and 2 from J, leaving 6 bases between them. This CDR3 has 13 amino acids. The CDR3 region is CASSLDGPYEQYF. The CDR3 DNA reads as TGCGCCAGCAGCTTGGACGGCCCCTACGAGCAGTACTTC.

This clone has more than one count but fewer than ten. The gene calls are TRBV28 and TRBJ1-5; D is undetermined. In germline, CDR1 is MDHEN, CDR2 SYDVKM. This CDR3 spans 12 amino acids. Between the trimmed V and J ends, which lost 2 bases and 9 bases, there was a span of 8 bases. CDR3 residues: CASSLQRGPQHF. The CDR3 DNA follows: TGTGCCAGCAGTTTACAGAGAGGGCCCCAGCATTTT.